This is a list of T cell receptor beta chains from one sample in a study of blood T cell repertoires in COVID-19. Assay: immunoSEQ multiplex PCR; the TCRdb copy retains only in-frame clones and omits some. The sample has 160,000 or so clones, around 81% seen once. Sequenced material: PBMCs or T cells enriched from blood (not recorded which). The receptors originated from a man aged 35 to 55 who had recovered from COVID-19. The CDR3 runs from the conserved cysteine through the conserved F or W. Fields, in order: J gene, clone size, D gene, V gene, CDR3 DNA, CDR3 protein. A D gene is named only where the DNA matches it firmly. Where a row states a size, it is once, few, many or the class of an expanded clone; other rows omit it.

>TRBJ2-1|.|TRBD2|TRBV24-1
TGTGCCACCAACAGCGGGGGGGCCGCGGATGAGCAGTTCTTC
CATNSGGAADEQFF
>TRBJ1-2|.|TRBD1|TRBV4-1
TGCGCCAGCAGCCAAGGACAGGGGGCGAATGGCTACACCTTC
CASSQGQGANGYTF
>TRBJ1-6|few|TRBD1|TRBV30
TGTGCCTGGACCGGACAGGGGTTTTCACCCCTCCACTTT
CAWTGQGFSPLHF
>TRBJ2-5|.|.|TRBV11-3
TGTGCCAGCAGCCGGGGCGGGGGCGCAGAGACCCAGTACTTC
CASSRGGGAETQYF
>TRBJ1-5|.|TRBD1|TRBV19
TGTGCCAGTAGTCCCTTGGGACAGACTAGCAATCAGCCCCAGCATTTT
CASSPLGQTSNQPQHF
>TRBJ2-7|many|.|TRBV3-1/TRBV3-2
TGTGCCAGCAGCCACGGAGGCTCCCCTGCCTACGAGCAGTACTTC
CASSHGGSPAYEQYF
>TRBJ2-2|.|.|TRBV10-3
TGTGCCATCAGGGACAGCGCGAACACCGGGGAGCTGTTTTTT
CAIRDSANTGELFF
>TRBJ1-1|.|.|TRBV11-3
TGTGCCAGCAGCTTACTATCGAACACTGAAGCTTTCTTT
CASSLLSNTEAFF
>TRBJ1-1|.|.|TRBV5-1
TGCGCCAGCAGTCCGGCGGGGGGGCGCGGTGAAGCTTTCTTT
CASSPAGGRGEAFF
>TRBJ1-2|.|TRBD1|TRBV5-8
TGTGCCAGCAGGAAACAGGGGTCGAACTATGGCTACACCTTC
CASRKQGSNYGYTF
>TRBJ1-2|few|TRBD1|TRBV2
TGTGCCAGCAGTCAGGGGGCGTGGGGCTACACCTTC
CASSQGAWGYTF
>TRBJ2-6|.|TRBD2|TRBV6-5
TGTGCCAGCAGTTCTCTACCGGGGGGAGGGGCCAACGTCCTGACTTTC
CASSSLPGGGANVLTF
>TRBJ2-1|.|.|TRBV19
TGTGCCAGTAGTATAGCGGGGGGCCCCTACAATGAGCAGTTCTTC
CASSIAGGPYNEQFF
>TRBJ1-6|.|.|TRBV6-2/TRBV6-3
TGTGCCAGCAGTTTCGGGGGGCACTATAATTCACCCCTCCACTTT
CASSFGGHYNSPLHF
>TRBJ2-6|.|.|TRBV6-6
TGTGCCAGCAGTTCTCAGGACTCTGGGGCCAACGTCCTGACTTTC
CASSSQDSGANVLTF
>TRBJ1-3|.|TRBD1|TRBV11-1
TGTGCCAGCAGCTCCGGGACAGGGTCTGGAAACACCATATATTTT
CASSSGTGSGNTIYF
>TRBJ1-2|few|.|TRBV7-2
TGTGCCAGCAGCTTAGAGGTGACAGCTCGGGCTGGCTACACCTTC
CASSLEVTARAGYTF
>TRBJ1-2|once|.|TRBV4-1
TGCGCCAGCAGCCAAGAACTGATAAACTATGGCTACACCTTC
CASSQELINYGYTF
>TRBJ2-2|.|TRBD2|TRBV5-6
TGTGCCAGCAGCCAAATAGGGACCTCTGGCGGGGGTTATACCGGGGAGCTGTTTTTT
CASSQIGTSGGGYTGELFF
>TRBJ2-3|.|TRBD2|TRBV28
TGTGCCAGCACCGCTAGCGGTTGGGGCCAGTATTTT
CASTASGWGQYF
>TRBJ2-3|once|TRBD2|TRBV5-4
TGTGCCAGCAGCTCCGGACTAGCGGGGGGTAACACAGATACGCAGTATTTT
CASSSGLAGGNTDTQYF
>TRBJ1-2|.|.|TRBV27
TGTGCCAGCAGTCCAGGCCGCACCCTCCGCAGGGTCCAAGGCTACACCTTC
CASSPGRTLRRVQGYTF